Listed below are T cell receptor beta chains from one sample, sequenced in a study of control samples from healthy donors and cancer patients. Sequenced by immunoSEQ multiplex PCR; TCRdb stores in-frame clones only, minus some. The repertoire holds 150,000 to 200,000 clones, with almost 90% as singletons. The material sequenced was blood. The receptor source for this set is a man between 18 and 35 years old in good health. CDR3s include the opening cysteine and the closing phenylalanine or tryptophan. A D gene is named only where the DNA matches it firmly. Expanded clones are given a class, and other clones once, few, many or no size at all.

J: TRBJ1-1; V: TRBV11-2; size: .; D: .; CDR3: CASSPGRPNTEAFF; DNA: TGTGCCAGCAGCCCGGGACGGCCGAACACTGAAGCTTTCTTT
J: TRBJ2-5; V: TRBV15; size: once; D: TRBD1; CDR3: CATGTGHNQETQYF; DNA: TGTGCCACCGGGACAGGCCACAATCAAGAGACCCAGTACTTC
J: TRBJ2-7; V: TRBV28; size: .; D: TRBD1; CDR3: CASRTPGRDSSYEQYF; DNA: TGTGCCAGCAGGACCCCCGGCCGGGACAGCTCCTACGAGCAGTACTTC
J: TRBJ1-2; V: TRBV27; size: .; D: .; CDR3: CASSFSGTAYGYTF; DNA: TGTGCCAGCAGTTTTTCAGGGACGGCCTATGGCTACACCTTC
J: TRBJ1-3; V: TRBV18; size: .; D: .; CDR3: CASCVGGSGNTIYF; DNA: TGTGCCAGCTGTGTAGGGGGCTCTGGAAACACCATATATTTT
J: TRBJ1-2; V: TRBV28; size: .; D: TRBD1; CDR3: CASSAGGSNYGYTF; DNA: TGTGCCAGCAGTGCAGGGGGCTCTAACTATGGCTACACCTTC
J: TRBJ1-3; V: TRBV5-1; size: few; D: .; CDR3: CASRDRVSSGNTIYF; DNA: TGCGCCAGCAGGGATAGGGTTTCTTCTGGAAACACCATATATTTT
J: TRBJ1-5; V: TRBV30; size: .; D: .; CDR3: CAWRGLYSNQPQHF; DNA: TGTGCCTGGAGGGGGCTTTATAGCAATCAGCCCCAGCATTTT
J: TRBJ2-2; V: TRBV4-3; size: .; D: TRBD1; CDR3: CASKRGPLNTGELFF; DNA: TGCGCCAGCAAAAGGGGGCCATTGAACACCGGGGAGCTGTTTTTT
J: TRBJ2-3; V: TRBV7-9; size: .; D: .; CDR3: CASSLEASTDTQYF; DNA: TGTGCCAGCAGCTTAGAGGCCAGCACAGATACGCAGTATTTT
J: TRBJ2-7; V: TRBV27; size: .; D: .; CDR3: CASSLDRRYEQYF; DNA: TGTGCCAGCAGTTTGGACAGACGCTACGAGCAGTACTTC
J: TRBJ1-2; V: TRBV7-8; size: once; D: .; CDR3: CASSEPDAARGGYTF; DNA: TGTGCCAGCAGCGAACCGGACGCGGCGCGGGGTGGCTACACCTTC
J: TRBJ2-7; V: TRBV28; size: .; D: .; CDR3: CASRTGSFSEQYF; DNA: TGTGCCAGCAGGACCGGGTCCTTCAGCGAGCAGTACTTC
J: TRBJ1-1; V: TRBV2; size: .; D: .; CDR3: CASTYRVEGTEAFF; DNA: TGTGCCAGCACCTACAGGGTGGAAGGCACTGAAGCTTTCTTT
J: TRBJ1-1; V: TRBV4-3; size: once; D: TRBD1; CDR3: CASSQETGRSEAFF; DNA: TGCGCCAGCAGCCAAGAGACAGGGAGGAGTGAAGCTTTCTTT
J: TRBJ2-1; V: TRBV3-1/TRBV3-2; size: .; D: .; CDR3: CASSQRAGGEVNEQFF; DNA: TGTGCCAGCAGCCAAAGGGCTGGGGGCGAGGTAAATGAGCAGTTCTTC
J: TRBJ1-1; V: TRBV3-1/TRBV3-2; size: .; D: .; CDR3: CASSQELNRARTEAFF; DNA: TGTGCCAGCAGCCAAGAATTGAACAGGGCGAGAACTGAAGCTTTCTTT
J: TRBJ2-6; V: TRBV6-5; size: .; D: .; CDR3: CASRRSGANVLTF; DNA: TGTGCCAGCAGACGCTCTGGGGCCAACGTCCTGACTTTC
J: TRBJ1-1; V: TRBV11-2; size: .; D: TRBD1; CDR3: CASSPRQGVMNTEAFF; DNA: TGTGCCAGCAGCCCCAGACAGGGAGTCATGAACACTGAAGCTTTCTTT
J: TRBJ1-4; V: TRBV29-1; size: .; D: .; CDR3: CSVVTGEEKLFF; DNA: TGCAGCGTGGTGACAGGAGAAGAAAAACTGTTTTTT
J: TRBJ2-7; V: TRBV19; size: .; D: TRBD1; CDR3: CASSIYPGQGYEQYF; DNA: TGTGCCAGTAGTATTTACCCGGGACAGGGCTACGAGCAGTACTTC
J: TRBJ2-1; V: TRBV5-1; size: .; D: TRBD1; CDR3: CASSGPGQDYNEQFF; DNA: TGCGCCAGCAGCGGGCCGGGACAGGACTACAATGAGCAGTTCTTC
J: TRBJ1-1; V: TRBV18; size: .; D: .; CDR3: CASSLMTGQLNTEAFF; DNA: TGTGCCAGCTCGTTGATGACAGGTCAGCTAAACACTGAAGCTTTCTTT
J: TRBJ2-1; V: TRBV2; size: .; D: .; CDR3: CASSYEFPYNEQFF; DNA: TGTGCCAGCAGTTACGAGTTCCCCTACAATGAGCAGTTCTTC